This T cell receptor beta chain was sequenced during a study of T-cell reconstitution after alpha-beta-depleted transplantation in children. CDR1 is SGHRS, CDR2 YFSETQ, per germline. Trimming shortened V by 4 bases and J by 0 bases, and 9 bases separated the two germline ends. This CDR3 has 14 amino acids. This clonotype was counted many times. Unique molecular identifiers were used to barcode this TCRbeta library. TCRdb re-derived calls from the PCR reads in MiXCR, one entry per CDR3 protein. The data contain 200,000 to 300,000 distinct CDR3 sequences, roughly 25% of them singletons. The sequence was collected from a female patient aged 2 to 10 who had a stem cell transplant for congenital amegakaryocytic thrombocytopenia, so the T cells may come from the graft donor. This chain uses TRBV5-1 with TRBJ2-3; no firm D call. The sample in question was PBMCs, mostly from graft donor cells, obtained 360 days after TCRalphabeta/CD19-depleted stem cell transplant. The CDR3 loop reads CASSLVTSTDTQYF. DNA for the CDR3: TGCGCCAGCAGCCTAGTGACTAGCACAGATACGCAGTATTTT.